The TCR beta chain described here comes from a study of immune evolution from preneoplasia to lung adenocarcinoma. Study results and limitations: Later-stage lesions seemingly showed higher T cell density and diversity than normal lung.

This clone was seen a few times. The antigen is not known. The table came from immunoSEQ multiplex PCR; TCRdb's copy has only in-frame clones and leaves some out. The table has about 8,000 clones, approximately 79% seen once. The V gene's germline CDR1 is KGHSH and CDR2 LQKENI. The CDR3 runs to 12 residues. Trimming pared 5 bases from V and 1 base from J, leaving 6 bases between. The receptor was isolated from a person aged 60-79 years with lung adenocarcinoma. The sequenced sample consisted of FFPE adjacent normal lung tissue. The chain employs TRBV18 and TRBJ2-7, with unresolved D. The CDR3 is CASSSGSYEQYF. The CDR3 coding sequence is TGTGCCAGCTCATCCGGTTCCTACGAGCAGTACTTC.